This is a list of T cell receptor beta chains from one sample in a study of T cells expressing NK-cell markers. Each CDR3 protein gets one entry in TCRdb, which reprocessed the 5' RACE reads and gives no DNA. The sample spans about 150,000 distinct CDR3 sequences; the ten largest clones claim around 12%. Sequencing was performed on blood T cells: a sorted CD56 or NKG2C T cell subset, CD4+ or CD8+ T cells, or bulk PBMC T cells (not recorded which). The receptors originated from a man aged 18 to 29 in good health. Both conserved end residues are part of each CDR3. The size entry is marked missing in some rows and otherwise reads once, few, many or a size class.

j_gene: TRBJ2-1
abundance: NA
v_gene: TRBV30
CDR3aa: CAWNGDRDRAYNEQFF

j_gene: TRBJ1-6
abundance: NA
v_gene: TRBV27
CDR3aa: CASSWGGGYNSPLHF

j_gene: TRBJ1-1
abundance: NA
v_gene: TRBV29-1
CDR3aa: CSGEDDRNTEAFF

j_gene: TRBJ1-1
abundance: NA
v_gene: TRBV7-9
CDR3aa: CATGGWGEDTEAFF

j_gene: TRBJ1-4
abundance: NA
v_gene: TRBV4-3
CDR3aa: CASSQDLGATNEKLFF

j_gene: TRBJ2-7
abundance: NA
v_gene: TRBV20-1
CDR3aa: CSARGAGYEQYF

j_gene: TRBJ2-1
abundance: NA
v_gene: TRBV4-3
CDR3aa: CASSQDHLAGGPEQFF

j_gene: TRBJ2-6
abundance: NA
v_gene: TRBV11-2
CDR3aa: CASSLKVGTSGANVLTF

j_gene: TRBJ2-7
abundance: NA
v_gene: TRBV7-6
CDR3aa: CASSSTGSYEQYF

j_gene: TRBJ2-1
abundance: NA
v_gene: TRBV12-3/TRBV12-4
CDR3aa: CASRNPGYNEQFF

j_gene: TRBJ2-2
abundance: NA
v_gene: TRBV7-6
CDR3aa: CASSDGLAYTGELFF

j_gene: TRBJ1-4
abundance: NA
v_gene: TRBV12-3/TRBV12-4
CDR3aa: CASSPEGLPQATNEKLFF

j_gene: TRBJ2-2
abundance: NA
v_gene: TRBV24-1
CDR3aa: CATSESPQGANGELFF

j_gene: TRBJ2-6
abundance: NA
v_gene: TRBV6-5
CDR3aa: CASSYSGANVLTF

j_gene: TRBJ1-2
abundance: NA
v_gene: TRBV19
CDR3aa: CASSIFFPDSVNYGYTF

j_gene: TRBJ1-1
abundance: NA
v_gene: TRBV29-1
CDR3aa: CSVGEYTEAFF

j_gene: TRBJ2-1
abundance: NA
v_gene: TRBV2
CDR3aa: CASSPGSPGVEFF

j_gene: TRBJ2-1
abundance: NA
v_gene: TRBV4-3
CDR3aa: CASSQVGTSAEQFF

j_gene: TRBJ2-1
abundance: NA
v_gene: TRBV30
CDR3aa: CAWSATGNEQFF

j_gene: TRBJ2-6
abundance: medium-sized
v_gene: TRBV2
CDR3aa: CASSVGSSGANVLTF

j_gene: TRBJ1-1
abundance: NA
v_gene: TRBV13
CDR3aa: CASSSPGQVSTEAFF

j_gene: TRBJ1-5
abundance: NA
v_gene: TRBV12-3/TRBV12-4
CDR3aa: CASGTGGVRGPQHF

j_gene: TRBJ2-3
abundance: NA
v_gene: TRBV11-2
CDR3aa: CASSREAGTSGLTDTQYF